The 25 T cell receptor beta chains in this list originate from one sample, sequenced in a study of spatial heterogeneity in lung cancer. Described time point: sample taken at primary tumor resection. MiXCR was run by TCRdb on the 5' RACE reads, yielding one entry per CDR3 protein. The table records approximately 25,000 distinct CDR3 sequences, about 7% of them present only once. Source: PBMCs, taken at surgery. These receptors were collected from a male donor with early-stage non-small cell lung cancer.

Many counts were recorded for this clonotype. V usage is TRBV18 and J usage is TRBJ1-1; D gene ambiguous. V was clipped by 3 bases and J by 1 base, with 15 bases between them. Germline CDR1 KGHSH, CDR2 LQKENI. The CDR3 covers 16 residues. The DNA for the CDR3 is TGTGCCAGCTCACCCCCGGGAGCCCGCTCGAACACTGAAGCTTTCTTT. It codes for CASSPPGARSNTEAFF.

This clonotype was seen a handful of times. The chain employs TRBV28 and TRBJ2-1, with 8 bases identical to TRBD2. CDR3 length equals 16 residues. J lost 6 bases, V lost 2 bases, and 9 bases had no gene match. In germline, CDR1 is MDHEN, CDR2 SYDVKM. CDR3 nucleotides: TGTGCCAGCAGTTTAGCGTCGGGACTAGACACCAATGAGCAGTTCTTC. It specifies CASSLASGLDTNEQFF.

This clonotype was detected many times. The chain recombines TRBV20-1 with TRBJ2-5; TRBD1 aligns across 8 bases. Germline V gene lookup returns CDR1 DFQATT and CDR2 SNEGSKA (reference sequence). Germline trimming cut 0 bases from V and 5 bases from J; bases unmatched to any gene: 11. This CDR3 has 16 residues. The CDR3 is CSARDLPGGALETQYF. CDR3 nucleotide sequence: TGCAGTGCTAGAGATTTACCAGGGGGCGCACTGGAGACCCAGTACTTC.

This clonotype is medium-sized. The chain employs TRBV3-1 and TRBJ1-4, with D unresolved. Germline V gene lookup returns CDR1 LGHDT and CDR2 YNNKEL (reference sequence). Trimming cost V 1 base and J 0 bases, with 6 bases left between them. The CDR3 runs to 15 residues. CDR3 bases: TGTGCCAGCAGCCAAGGACCTGCAACTAATGAAAAACTGTTTTTT. Its protein is CASSQGPATNEKLFF.

Only a few counts were recorded for this clonotype. This sequence joins TRBV7-3 and TRBJ1-1; D gene unclear. V was pared by 3 bases and J by 4 bases, with 9 bases between. The CDR3 length is 13 residues. CDR1 is SGHTA, CDR2 FQGTGA, per germline. For the CDR3, the DNA is TGTGCCAGCAGCTTGAGCCAGAGCACTGAAGCTTTCTTT. As protein: CASSLSQSTEAFF.

This clonotype has only a few counts. The chain employs TRBV7-9 and TRBJ2-1; 9 bases fit TRBD2. This CDR3 has 14 amino acids. Germline-derived CDR1 and CDR2 are SEHNR and FQNEAQ (reference sequence). The V and J ends lost 6 bases and 10 bases, in that order; junction bases with no gene match: 10. The CDR3 bases are TGTGCCAGCAGGTCGTGGCGGGAGGGTGTCGAGCAGTTCTTC. Translating it yields CASRSWREGVEQFF.

This clonotype was detected ten times or more. The chain carries TRBV20-1 and TRBJ1-4; D is undetermined. Trimming pared 0 bases from V and 8 bases from J, leaving 10 bases between. The germline V gene has CDR1 DFQATT and CDR2 SNEGSKA (reference sequence). The CDR3 runs to 13 residues. For the CDR3, the DNA is TGCAGTGCTAGAGATGGCCCTGGCGAAAAACTGTTTTTT. Amino acid sequence: CSARDGPGEKLFF.

This clonotype ranks as medium-sized. The rearrangement joins TRBV4-1 to TRBJ1-6, with 8 bases aligning to TRBD1. Germline V gene data show CDR1 as MGHRA and CDR2 as YSYEKL. J was trimmed by 10 bases and V by 2 bases; bases with no gene match: 7. CDR3 length equals 15 residues. In DNA form, the CDR3 reads TGCGCCAGCAGCCAACGGACAGGGACCCGCTCACCCCTCCACTTT. Its translation is CASSQRTGTRSPLHF.

This clonotype has more than one count but fewer than ten. The V and J genes are TRBV5-6 and TRBJ2-3; possibly TRBD2 for D (6 bases). The V gene lost 2 bases and the J gene lost 0 bases, with 13 bases spanning the gap. The CDR3 is 16 amino acids. CDR1 is SGHDT, CDR2 YYEEEE, per germline. The CDR3 is CASSFDFGTSTDTQYF. CDR3 DNA sequence: TGTGCCAGCAGCTTCGACTTCGGGACTAGCACAGATACGCAGTATTTT.

This clonotype is termed medium-sized. The V call is TRBV29-1, the J call TRBJ2-1; no firm D call. The germline V gene has CDR1 SQVTM and CDR2 ANQGSEA. The V end was cut by 7 bases, the J end by 5 bases, with 6 bases between. CDR3 length: 10 residues. The CDR3 DNA is TGCAGCGCCCGGAACAATGAGCAGTTCTTC. Amino acid sequence: CSARNNEQFF.

This chain links TRBV2 with TRBJ1-1; D unresolved. Germline V gene lookup returns CDR1 SNHLY and CDR2 FYNNEI. Trimming pared 6 bases from V and 5 bases from J, leaving 10 bases between. The length of the CDR3 is 12 residues. The CDR3: CASRGKGTEAFF. CDR3 sequence (DNA): TGTGCCAGCAGGGGGAAAGGAACTGAAGCTTTCTTT.

CDR3 region: CAGRGSTGELFF. The CDR3 nucleotides read TGTGCCGGGCGGGGAAGCACCGGGGAGCTGTTTTTT. V gene TRBV19 combines with J gene TRBJ2-2, with a tentative D call TRBD2 (6 bases). The V end lost 11 bases, the J end lost 4 bases, and 11 bases lay between the germline ends. This CDR3 is built from 12 residues. Germline-derived CDR1 and CDR2 are LNHDA and SQIVND (reference sequence).

This clonotype occurred many times. The chain's CDR3 is CASSPSSRGTSTDTQYF. The CDR3 bases are TGTGCCAGCAGTCCGTCATCCAGGGGAACTAGCACAGATACGCAGTATTTT. This rearrangement joins TRBV25-1 to TRBJ2-3; D might be TRBD1 (6 bases). V was shortened by 5 bases and J by 0 bases, with 18 bases between the two germline ends. CDR1 MGHDK and CDR2 SYGVNS come from the germline V gene. This CDR3 has 17 amino acids.

This clonotype was observed a few times. This rearrangement joins TRBV6-1 to TRBJ2-2; 8 bases are a match to TRBD1. J was trimmed by 9 bases and V by 0 bases; bases with no gene match: 12. CDR3 length equals 17 residues. Germline V gene sequence: CDR1 MNHNS, CDR2 SASEGT. Here the CDR3 DNA reads TGTGCCAGCAGTGAAGCCCCCCAGGGGGCAGGCAGCCGGGAGCTGTTTTTT. Its translation: CASSEAPQGAGSRELFF.

This clonotype was counted many times. The J gene is TRBJ2-3, the V gene TRBV11-1; 7 nucleotides line up with TRBD2. The CDR3 covers 16 residues. Trimming removed 5 bases from V and 0 bases from J; junction bases left unmatched: 8. The V gene's germline CDR1 is SGHAT and CDR2 FQDESV (reference sequence). CDR3 in amino acids: CASSPSLATSTDTQYF. DNA of the CDR3: TGTGCCAGCAGCCCCTCACTAGCGACTAGCACAGATACGCAGTATTTT.

This rearrangement joins TRBV30 to TRBJ2-6, with unresolved D. This CDR3 comprises 16 residues. CDR1 is GTSNPN and CDR2 is SVGIG in the germline V gene (reference sequence). V was pared by 3 bases and J by 0 bases, with 12 bases between. CDR3 protein: CAWRARDPSGANVLTF. CDR3 coding DNA: TGTGCCTGGAGGGCAAGAGACCCCTCTGGGGCCAACGTCCTGACTTTC.

The CDR3, as DNA: TGCAGTGCTAAGGGAGACCCCTCTGGGGCCAACGTCCTGACTTTC. Translated: CSAKGDPSGANVLTF. The chain is built from TRBV20-1 and TRBJ2-6; D is possibly TRBD2 (5 bases). Between the trimmed V and J ends, which lost 4 bases and 0 bases, there was a span of 10 bases. The germline V gene encodes CDR1 DFQATT and CDR2 SNEGSKA (reference sequence). The CDR3 loop spans 15 amino acids.

This clonotype has more than one count but fewer than ten. The CDR3 region has the DNA TGTGCCAGCAGCCGAAAAGGGCGGGAAGAGACCCAGTACTTC. Translating it yields CASSRKGREETQYF. The chain couples TRBV6-2 or TRBV6-3 to TRBJ2-5; D might be TRBD2 (5 bases). Germline V gene sequence: CDR1 MNHEY, CDR2 SVGEGT. The CDR3 has 14 amino acids. V lost 6 bases to trimming and J lost 3 bases, with 14 bases between them.

This clonotype occurred a few times. This chain joins TRBV20-1 and TRBJ2-7, with 11 bases fitting TRBD2. This CDR3 region has 14 residues. V gave up 1 base and J gave up 4 bases; unmatched junction bases: 3. The germline V gene has CDR1 DFQATT and CDR2 SNEGSKA (reference sequence). CDR3 loop: CSARAGTSGYEQYF. The CDR3 DNA reads TGCAGTGCTAGAGCGGGGACTAGCGGATACGAGCAGTACTTC.

This clonotype was recorded at least ten times. The chain joins TRBV10-3 to TRBJ2-2, with a possible D match to TRBD2 (6 bases). CDR1 is ENHRY and CDR2 is SYGVKD in the germline V gene. Deletions cut 8 bases from V and 3 bases from J, with 10 bases between. The CDR3 contains 13 residues. CDR3 region: CAIRRDYTGELFF. The CDR3, as DNA: TGTGCCATCCGGCGGGACTACACCGGGGAGCTGTTTTTT.

This clonotype was counted ten times or more. This chain uses TRBV29-1 with TRBJ2-7, with D possibly TRBD2 on 5 matching bases. There are 12 residues in the CDR3. The germline V gene has CDR1 SQVTM and CDR2 ANQGSEA. Trimming removed 6 bases from V and 2 bases from J, with 11 bases in between. The CDR3 loop reads CSVDDGTYEQYV. The CDR3 DNA is TGCAGCGTGGACGACGGGACCTACGAGCAGTACGTC.

This clonotype was picked up many times. V is TRBV11-2 and J is TRBJ2-2; a possible D gene is TRBD2 (5 bases). Germline CDR1 reads SGHAT; CDR2 reads FQNNGV. V shed 5 bases and J shed 2 bases, with 12 bases lying between them. The length of the CDR3 is 15 residues. The CDR3: CASSPLRTNTGELFF. In DNA, the CDR3 is TGTGCCAGCAGCCCCTTGCGGACTAACACCGGGGAGCTGTTTTTT.

The chain has TRBV5-6 and TRBJ2-3; 13 nucleotides match TRBD2. The CDR3 runs 16 residues. From germline, CDR1 is SGHDT and CDR2 YYEEEE. Trimming at V came to 4 bases and at J to 4 bases, leaving 6 bases not matched to a gene. The CDR3, as DNA: TGTGCCAGCAGCCCCATCACTAGCGGGGGGGCAGATACGCAGTATTTT. As protein: CASSPITSGGADTQYF.

This clonotype came up many times. The chain recombines TRBV28 with TRBJ1-1, with 9 nucleotides matching TRBD1. This CDR3 contains 14 residues. J gave up 5 bases and V 6 bases, and 7 bases lay outside the gene matches. From germline, CDR1 is MDHEN and CDR2 SYDVKM. The CDR3 DNA sequence: TGTGCCAGCAGAACCGGGACAGGGATAACTGAAGCTTTCTTT. It is translated as CASRTGTGITEAFF.

This chain connects TRBV4-3 to TRBJ2-1, with 8 bases aligning to TRBD2. J gave up 9 bases and V 1 base, and 8 bases lay outside the gene matches. CDR1 LGHNA and CDR2 YSLEER come from the germline V gene. The CDR3 contains 15 residues. The CDR3 DNA reads TGCGCCAGCAGCCAAGTGGCGGGAGGAAAGTTTGAGCAGTTCTTC. Encoded protein: CASSQVAGGKFEQFF.